Given below is one T cell receptor (beta chain) in context. Its target is not known. Other DNA sequences in the sample encode the same CDR3. These data are taken from a study of shared clonotypes between healthy human individuals. Background on the study: Samples came from a couple of female and a few male donors aged 18 to 49. General observations from the study: In this cohort, only blood was sampled, and tissue repertoires likely differ.

Germline CDR1 and CDR2: MDHEN and SYDVKM. The length of the CDR3 is 14 residues. With 4 bases removed from V and 0 bases from J, the gap between germline ends came to 9 bases. Deep was the level at which the assay was run. Clones were read by immunoSEQ multiplex PCR, and TCRdb kept only the in-frame ones, dropping some. The sample includes 2 million to 2.5 million clones, roughly 93% of them seen just once. The rearrangement joins TRBV28 to TRBJ2-5, with D hard to call. The receptor was isolated from a man aged 18 to 29 in good health. Some clones in this sample may be carry-over from other donors' samples. Material for sequencing was naive CD4+ T cells from PBMCs. The subset here: CD45RA+ positively selected. CDR3 amino acids: CASSSGQNQETQYF. CDR3 nucleotide sequence: TGTGCCAGCAGTTCAGGCCAGAACCAAGAGACCCAGTACTTC.